This T cell receptor beta chain was captured by sequencing in a study of identical twins. MiXCR, applied by TCRdb to the 5' RACE reads, yields one record per CDR3 protein. Of 450,000 to 650,000 distinct CDR3 sequences listed, 9% to 10% are singletons. There are 14 residues in the CDR3. V was clipped by 3 bases and J by 8 bases, with 14 bases between them. The germline gives CDR1 LNHDA, CDR2 SQIVND (reference sequence). The same sample was also used in a study of yellow fever vaccine responses in identical twins.

The chain links TRBV19 to TRBJ2-1, with D maybe TRBD2 (6 bases). Sequencing used PBMCs. The source is a woman younger than 35 in good health. Here the CDR3 DNA reads TGTGCCAGTAGTATGGATCGGGGGTTCTATGAGCAGTTCTTC. Protein: CASSMDRGFYEQFF.